The 5 T cell receptor beta chains presented below share a single source sample, sequenced in a study of CXCR3-negative and CXCR3-positive naive CD8 T cells. General observations from the study: CXCR3-positive naive cells carried more hydrophobic TRB CDR3s than CXCR3-negative naive cells did.

Antigens for these TCRs are unknown. Carrying UMI labels, the TRB cDNA libraries were prepared through 5' RACE. Each CDR3 protein gets one entry in TCRdb, which reprocessed the 5' RACE reads and gives no DNA. The sample table sets out approximately 100,000 distinct CDR3 sequences. The specimen sequenced was naive CXCR3+ CD8+ T cells from blood. The sample's subset: CD45RO-CCR7+CD27+CD95- naive CD8+ T cells expressing CXCR3 (TNR3+). The receptors shown here come from a human donor in good health. Some clones in this sample may be carry-over from other donors' samples.

The chain combines TRBV5-1 with TRBJ2-1; TCRdb's D gene call, TRBD2, goes unchecked for lack of DNA. The germline gives CDR1 SGHRS, CDR2 YFSETQ. This CDR3 contains 13 residues. CDR3 protein: CASSLRAGNEQFF.

V usage is TRBV7-9 and J usage is TRBJ2-1; TCRdb calls TRBD2, which cannot be checked without DNA. Germline assignment: CDR1 SEHNR and CDR2 FQNEAQ (reference sequence). This CDR3 spans 14 amino acids. CDR3 loop: CASSFSGTSGEQFF. Based on the CDR3 plus reference TRBV7-9 and TRBJ2-1, the full variable domain is DTGVSQNPRHKITKRGQNVTFRCDPISEHNRLYWYRQTLGQGPEFLTYFQNEAQLEKSRLLSDRFSAERPKGSFSTLEIQRTEQGDSAMYLCASSFSGTSGEQFFGPGTRLTVL.

The CDR3 spells CASSLEGLAGVSTDTQYF. The chain carries TRBV11-2 and TRBJ2-3; absent DNA, TCRdb's TRBD2 call cannot be checked. The CDR3 covers 18 residues. The germline V gene has CDR1 SGHAT and CDR2 FQNNGV.

The V gene is TRBV7-6, the J gene TRBJ2-3; TCRdb names TRBD1, which stays unverified in the absence of DNA. The CDR3 extends over 17 amino acids. The germline gives CDR1 SGHVS, CDR2 FNYEAQ. CDR3 sequence reads: CASSFSSWGAPTDTQYF.

CDR3 loop: CAGTITGELFF. The chain joins TRBV27 to TRBJ2-2. CDR1 and CDR2 from the germline V gene are MNHEY and SMNVEV (reference sequence). CDR3 size: 11 residues.